The present TCR beta chain was sequenced within a study of cytomegalovirus exposure and HLA in healthy donors. Study-level results: A cluster of highly shared sequence variants was likely a sequencing artifact. Presence/absence analyses took donor sequencing depth as roughly uniform. The authors later linked a missense DCLRE1C variant to TCR beta V- and J-gene trimming.

Ten or more counts support this clone. What it binds is unknown. Each donor was healthy, and each was a bone marrow donor. This CDR3 has 16 amino acids. Trimming stripped 0 bases from V and 0 bases from J, with 6 bases between. Per the germline V gene, CDR1 is LGHNA and CDR2 is YSLEER. It was with 60 Vbeta and 13 Jbeta primers that the PCR ran. Repertoires were generated with immunoSEQ multiplex PCR, while TCRdb's copy carries only in-frame clones and drops some. The sample has roughly 120,000 clones, just over 15% seen once. Sequencing was carried out using PBMCs. The receptor was derived from a woman aged 18 to 35 in good health and CMV-seronegative. The rearrangement uses TRBV4-3 and TRBJ2-6; D call uncertain. The DNA of the CDR3 is TGCGCCAGCAGCCAAGAGGTTAGCTCTGGGGCCAACGTCCTGACTTTC. Translated, it gives CASSQEVSSGANVLTF.